This T cell receptor beta chain came from a study of Ad26.COV2.S vaccination and SARS-CoV-2 variants. Study-wide background: Intramuscular Ad26.COV2.S at 5x10^10 or 1x10^11 viral particles.

Trimming shortened V by 0 bases and J by 1 base, and 10 bases separated the two germline ends. CDR1 is SGHDT, CDR2 YYEEEE, per germline. The CDR3 has 15 residues. Treatment denoted: some 19 received Ad26.COV2.S at low or high dose, single or two shots; 5 received placebo; per-sample allocation not given. On day 63 after the first injection, vaccine and placebo recipients gave samples. An adult of 18-55 years in Boston served as donor. The shot given was an Ad26 vector that makes Wuhan-strain SARS-CoV-2 spike. Method: immunoSEQ multiplex PCR; TCRdb's copy keeps in-frame clones and lacks some. The data contain 400,000 or so clones, roughly nine tenths of them singletons.

This sequence was found in a person aged 18 to 59 who received the Ad26.COV2.S COVID-19 vaccine or a placebo. This chain joins TRBV5-6 and TRBJ1-1; D remains ambiguous. The material sequenced was peripheral blood, taken in a trial of Ad26.COV2.S vaccine versus placebo. As DNA, the CDR3 is TGTGCCAGCAGCTTGGATCGGGCGCGGAACACTGAAGCTTTCTTT. It specifies CASSLDRARNTEAFF.